This T cell receptor beta chain appears in the sequencing data of a study of CD8 T cells in Susac syndrome. Regarding the study as a whole: In total CD8+ repertoires, approximately 15 Susac-specific public clones were found, and CD8+ TEMRA repertoires had roughly five. Susac CD8+ cells expanded clonally the most in TEMRA cells and in active patients.

The RNA input was roughly 0.45 to 1 ug, and it was reverse transcribed with random hexamers. Using its own MiXCR run on the immunoSEQ multiplex PCR reads, TCRdb lists one record per CDR3 protein. The data contain tens of thousands of distinct CDR3 sequences, approximately 95% of them singletons. The patients with Susac syndrome satisfied recently defined diagnostic criteria for either definite or probable disease. Regarding this clonotype: Its antigen is still unknown.

CDR3 length: 14 residues. From germline, CDR1 is SEHNR and CDR2 FQNEAQ (reference sequence). V lost 1 base to trimming and J lost 4 bases, with 9 bases between them. Sequencing input: CD8+ T cells from PBMCs. The TCR sequence derives from a human donor with Susac syndrome. This chain connects TRBV7-9 to TRBJ2-3; D not certain. CDR3 bases: TGTGCCAGCAGCTTAGAGGCACACCCAGATACGCAGTATTTT. This translates into CASSLEAHPDTQYF.